This T cell receptor beta chain was sequenced for a study of blood T cells in healthy people across ages. Note on this clonotype: No antigen is known for it.

General observations from the study: In these data, TCR beta diversity tracked strongly with naive T cell percentage.

The CDR3 totals 15 residues. V lost 2 bases to trimming and J lost 8 bases; unmatched junction nucleotides: 9. The V gene's germline CDR1 is ENHRY and CDR2 SYGVKD. Alongside a J-beta primer mix, a sample-barcoded 5' primer served in a second PCR lasting roughly 6 to 11 cycles. TCRdb re-called the 5' RACE reads with MiXCR, one entry per CDR3 protein. The data hold some 790,000 distinct CDR3 sequences, with 25% to 30% observed a single time. The donors, all healthy, were Caucasians living in Russia, aged roughly 6 to 100. This clonotype was sampled from a woman of 80 years or more in good health. This chain uses TRBV10-3 with TRBJ1-2, with 9 positions matching TRBD1. The sample consisted of blood. The CDR3 protein is CAISEHRTGEEGYTF. The CDR3 DNA sequence: TGTGCCATCAGTGAGCACAGGACAGGGGAAGAGGGCTACACCTTC.